This T cell receptor beta chain was retrieved from a study of T cell repertoires in cytomegalovirus infection. One entry per CDR3 protein results from TCRdb running MiXCR on the reads. Of some 700,000 distinct CDR3 sequences listed, approximately 40% are singletons. The CDR3 loop spans 15 amino acids. With 0 bases removed from V and 2 bases from J, the gap between germline ends came to 9 bases. From germline, CDR1 is SGHTA and CDR2 FQGTGA. This TCR came from a human donor in good health (CMV status not recorded). Some clones in this sample may be carry-over from other donors' samples. The gene calls are TRBV7-3 and TRBJ2-3; D ambiguous. Sequenced: PBMCs. The CDR3 loop reads CASSLTGKATDTQYF. In nucleotides, the CDR3 is TGTGCCAGCAGCTTAACGGGGAAGGCCACAGATACGCAGTATTTT. Variable domain in full (rest from reference TRBV7-3 and TRBJ2-3): GAGVSQTPSNKVTEKGKYVELRCDPISGHTALYWYRQSLGQGPEFLIYFQGTGAADDSGLPNDRFFAVRPEGSVSTLKIQRTERGDSAVYLCASSLTGKATDTQYFGPGTRLTVL.